What follows describes a single TCR beta chain. The target antigen is unknown. This CDR3 has 17 residues. The germline V gene has CDR1 SGHDN and CDR2 FVKESK. V shed 4 bases and J 5 bases; nucleotides not matched to a gene: 11. The data originate from a study of T cells in Graves' hyperthyroidism and ophthalmopathy. Study observations and caveats: Researchers found most expanded thyroid clonotypes above 0.001 in blood as well.

Patients were excluded because of uncontrolled infection, other autoimmune disease, pregnancy or lactation. Amplification targeted TCR beta CDR3 regions from RNA transcripts. The HTBI primer set served for first-round RT-PCR of the TCR CDR3. TCRdb reprocessed the multiplex PCR reads with MiXCR, giving one entry per CDR3 protein. The data contain under 450,000 distinct CDR3 sequences, about 15% of them singletons. The rearrangement uses TRBV14 and TRBJ2-1, with TRBD1 matching over 10 bases. The origin of this receptor is a young woman with Graves' hyperthyroidism. The source material was blood. CDR3 sequence: CASSLLTGTGEDNEQFF. The CDR3 DNA sequence: TGTGCCAGCAGCCTTCTCACCGGGACAGGGGAAGACAATGAGCAGTTCTTC.